What follows is one TCR beta chain and its context. The specificity of this receptor is unknown. Qualities for individual bases were not recorded, and no much larger clone is one base off. The data were taken from a study of OX40 agonist ivuxolimab in advanced cancers. For context, the study as a whole: Ivuxolimab was an agonistic, fully human IgG2 monoclonal antibody directed against OX40 (CD134), a costimulatory receptor. Intravenous ivuxolimab was administered to patients every 2 weeks at six dose levels: 0.01, 0.1, 0.3, 1.5, 3 and 10 mg/kg. Partial responses occurred in three dose-escalation patients, of whom one had hepatocellular carcinoma and two had cutaneous melanoma. The point of sequencing TCRbeta in the periphery was to test whether ivuxolimab changed TCR sequence diversity and drove clonal T-cell expansion. The paper describes the monotherapy dose-escalation part (N ≈ 49 patients) of the phase I trial of ivuxolimab. Prior anti-PD-1, anti-PD-L1 or anti-CTLA-4 therapy was permitted, and 30% to 50% of dose-escalation patients had received checkpoint inhibitors. Among the roughly 52 dose-escalation patients, 19 had hepatocellular carcinoma, 15 or so melanoma, 9 renal cell carcinoma and 9 head and neck cancer. A male proportion of around 80% and a mean age of about 60 years, ranging from about 23 to 90, were recorded for the dose-escalation cohort. Here is what the overall study found, with its caveats: Low levels of normalized T-cell clonal expansion were also shown by some nonresponding patients. At doses of 0.1 to 3.0 mg/kg, clonal expansion of both CD4+ and CD8+ blood T cells was observed from baseline to week 6. The antigen specificity of the peripheral T cells that underwent clonal expansion was not determined. Partial responders in the 0.1-3.0 mg/kg groups had among the lowest normalized peripheral clonal expansion, especially among CD8+ T cells. After ivuxolimab, CD8+ T cells had more expanded clones than CD4+ T cells on average.

Patients with autoimmune disease history or receiving systemic immunosuppression were excluded from the trial. Peripheral blood for TCR sequencing was drawn from every dose cohort at baseline, at cycle 4 day 1 and at cycle 7 day 1. Samples came from an open-label, multicenter, first-in-human phase I dose-escalation trial of ivuxolimab. Adults with locally advanced or metastatic melanoma, renal cell, hepatocellular, or head and neck squamous cell carcinoma were enrolled in the trial. Before TCR sequencing, CD4+ T cells and CD8+ T cells from peripheral blood were sorted into separate populations. From a lookup of the germline V gene, CDR1 and CDR2 are LGHNA and YNFKEQ. The CDR3, cysteine through phenylalanine, is 15 amino acids long. CDR3 DNA only is kept here, 45 bases in frame from base 1. To sequence the TCRbeta CDR3 region, genomic DNA was isolated from the sorted cells. TCRbeta CDR3 regions were sequenced using the immunoSEQ Assay. This is the immuneACCESS table as TCRdb keeps it, with only in-frame sequences that have V and J called. A part of the clones is gone; compared with another copy, unresolved V genes explain less than half, and the rest is unexplained. The sample records around 75,000 clones, over 85% of which are singletons. The ten largest account for about 2.3% of the sample.

The source was CD4+ or CD8+ T cells sorted from blood, collected in a trial of the OX40 agonist ivuxolimab. The rearrangement joined TRBV4-2 to TRBJ2-5, with no confidently assigned D gene. Matching the DNA end better, TRBJ2-7 makes the J call doubtful. This clonotype was obtained from an adult with an advanced solid tumor such as melanoma, head and neck, liver or kidney cancer. The DNA is as follows: TGTGCCAGCAGCCAAGATCGGCTCGGTACCTACGAGCAGTACTTC. This is translated as CASSQDRLGTYEQYF.